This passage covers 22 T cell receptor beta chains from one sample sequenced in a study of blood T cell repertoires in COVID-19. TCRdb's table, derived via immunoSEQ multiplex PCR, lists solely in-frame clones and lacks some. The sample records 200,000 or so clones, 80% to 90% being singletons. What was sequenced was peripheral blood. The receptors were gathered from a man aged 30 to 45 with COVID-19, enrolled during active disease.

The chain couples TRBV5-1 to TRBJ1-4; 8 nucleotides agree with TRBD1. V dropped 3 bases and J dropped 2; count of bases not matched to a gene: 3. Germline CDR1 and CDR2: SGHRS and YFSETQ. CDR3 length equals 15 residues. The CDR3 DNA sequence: TGCGCCAGCAGCTGGACAGGGATGACTAATGAAAAACTGTTTTTT. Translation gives CASSWTGMTNEKLFF.

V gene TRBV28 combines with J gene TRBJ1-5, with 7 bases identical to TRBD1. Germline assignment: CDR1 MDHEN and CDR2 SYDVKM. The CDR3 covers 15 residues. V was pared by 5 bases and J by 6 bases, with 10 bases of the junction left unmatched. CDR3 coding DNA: TGTGCCAGCAGTCGCCGACAGGGTGTCGGTCAGCCCCAGCATTTT. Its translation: CASSRRQGVGQPQHF. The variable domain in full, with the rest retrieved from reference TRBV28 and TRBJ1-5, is DVKVTQSSRYLVKRTGEKVFLECVQDMDHENMFWYRQDPGLGLRLIYFSYDVKMKEKGDIPEGYSVSREKKERFSLILESASTNQTSMYLCASSRRQGVGQPQHFGDGTRLSIL.

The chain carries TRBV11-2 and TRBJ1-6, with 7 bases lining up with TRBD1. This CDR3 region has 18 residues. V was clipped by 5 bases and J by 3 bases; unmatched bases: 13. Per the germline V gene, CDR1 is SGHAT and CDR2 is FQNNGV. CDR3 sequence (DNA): TGTGCCAGCAGCCCCTCGGCAGGGGGAAATTTCTATAATTCACCCCTCCACTTT. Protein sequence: CASSPSAGGNFYNSPLHF.

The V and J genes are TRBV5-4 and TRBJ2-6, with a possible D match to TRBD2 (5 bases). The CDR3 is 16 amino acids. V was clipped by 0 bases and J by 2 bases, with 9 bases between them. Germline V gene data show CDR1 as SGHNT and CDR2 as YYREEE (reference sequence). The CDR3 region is CASSLARGTGANVLTF. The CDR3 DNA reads TGTGCCAGCAGCTTGGCCCGGGGTACTGGGGCCAACGTCCTGACTTTC. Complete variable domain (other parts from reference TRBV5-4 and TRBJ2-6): ETGVTQSPTHLIKTRGQQVTLRCSSQSGHNTVSWYQQALGQGPQFIFQYYREEENGRGNFPPRFSGLQFPNYSSELNVNALELDDSALYLCASSLARGTGANVLTFGAGSRLTVL.

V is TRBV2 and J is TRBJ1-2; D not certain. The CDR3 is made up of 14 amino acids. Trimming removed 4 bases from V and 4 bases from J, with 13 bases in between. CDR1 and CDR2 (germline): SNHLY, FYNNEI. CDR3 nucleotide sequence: TGTGCCAGCAGTGCTCGGGGAAGCGCCTATGGCTACACCTTC. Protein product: CASSARGSAYGYTF.

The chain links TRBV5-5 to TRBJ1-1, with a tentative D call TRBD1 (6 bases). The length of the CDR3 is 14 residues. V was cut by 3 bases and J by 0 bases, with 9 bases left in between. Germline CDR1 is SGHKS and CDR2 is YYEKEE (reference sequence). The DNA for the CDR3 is TGTGCCAGCAGCTCAGGACAGCTGAACACTGAAGCTTTCTTT. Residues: CASSSGQLNTEAFF.

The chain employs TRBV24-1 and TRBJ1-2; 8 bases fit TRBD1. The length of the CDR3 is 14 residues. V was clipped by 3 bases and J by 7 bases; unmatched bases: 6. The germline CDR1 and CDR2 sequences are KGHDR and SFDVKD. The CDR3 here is CATSDADRESGYTF. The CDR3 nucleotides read TGTGCCACCAGTGATGCGGACAGGGAGTCTGGCTACACCTTC.

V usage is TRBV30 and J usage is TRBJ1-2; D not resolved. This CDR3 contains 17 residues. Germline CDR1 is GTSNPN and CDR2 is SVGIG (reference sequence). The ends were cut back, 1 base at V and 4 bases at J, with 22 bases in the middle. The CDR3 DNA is TGTGCCTGGAGTGAGAACGGGCTCGTGGGAGGGCTCTATGGCTACACCTTC. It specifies CAWSENGLVGGLYGYTF.

The CDR3 sequence: CASRLDPGGQETQYF. The CDR3 DNA sequence: TGTGCAAGTCGCTTAGACCCAGGGGGCCAAGAGACCCAGTACTTC. The chain combines TRBV12-2 with TRBJ2-5; no DNA check was done on the table's D call, TRBD1. TRBV12-2 is shown as a pseudogene. The CDR3 has 15 residues.

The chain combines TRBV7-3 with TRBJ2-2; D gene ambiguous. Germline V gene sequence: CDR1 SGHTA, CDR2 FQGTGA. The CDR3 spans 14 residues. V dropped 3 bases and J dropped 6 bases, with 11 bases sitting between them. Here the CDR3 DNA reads TGTGCCAGCAGCTTTATAGACTCGGCCGGGGAGCTGTTTTTT. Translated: CASSFIDSAGELFF.

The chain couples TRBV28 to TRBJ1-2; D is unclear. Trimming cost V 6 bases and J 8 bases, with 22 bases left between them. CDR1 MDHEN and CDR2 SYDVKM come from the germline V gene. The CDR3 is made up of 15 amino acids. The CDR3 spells CASRSSGAGERGYTF. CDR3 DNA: TGTGCCAGCAGATCCTCCGGTGCGGGAGAGCGGGGCTACACCTTC.

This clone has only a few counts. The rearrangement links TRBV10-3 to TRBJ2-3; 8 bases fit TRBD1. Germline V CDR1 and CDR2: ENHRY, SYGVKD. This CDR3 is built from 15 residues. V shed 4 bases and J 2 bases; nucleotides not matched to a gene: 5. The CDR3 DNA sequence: TGTGCCATCAGTGTCGGACAGGGAGACACAGATACGCAGTATTTT. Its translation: CAISVGQGDTDTQYF.

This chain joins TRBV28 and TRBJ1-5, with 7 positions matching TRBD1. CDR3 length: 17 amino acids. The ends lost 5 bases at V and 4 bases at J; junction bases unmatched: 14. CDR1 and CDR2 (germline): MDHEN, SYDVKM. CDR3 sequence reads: CASSLSLDRPGNQPQHF. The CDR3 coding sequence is TGTGCCAGCAGTCTAAGCCTGGACAGGCCGGGGAATCAGCCCCAGCATTTT.

DNA of the CDR3: TGTGCCAGCAGCTTAGGAGGACTAGCGGGAGGGTTAGGGGATACGCAGTATTTT. The encoded protein is CASSLGGLAGGLGDTQYF. The V call is TRBV7-2, the J call TRBJ2-3; TRBD2 matches 15 bases. Germline CDR1 SGHTA, CDR2 FQGNSA. The V segment lost 1 base and the J segment 6 bases; nucleotides outside the gene matches: 8. The CDR3 runs to 18 residues.

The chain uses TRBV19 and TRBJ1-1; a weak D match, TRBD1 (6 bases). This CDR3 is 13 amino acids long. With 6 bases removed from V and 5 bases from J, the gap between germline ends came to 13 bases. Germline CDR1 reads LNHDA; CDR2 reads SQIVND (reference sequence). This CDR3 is CASRGAGKTEAFF. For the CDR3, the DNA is TGTGCCAGTAGGGGGGCAGGGAAAACTGAAGCTTTCTTT.

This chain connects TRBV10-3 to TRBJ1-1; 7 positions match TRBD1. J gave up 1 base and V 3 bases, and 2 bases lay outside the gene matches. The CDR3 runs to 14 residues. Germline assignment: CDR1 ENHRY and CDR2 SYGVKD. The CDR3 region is CAISDRGRNTEAFF. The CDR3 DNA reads TGTGCCATCAGTGACAGGGGGAGGAACACTGAAGCTTTCTTT.

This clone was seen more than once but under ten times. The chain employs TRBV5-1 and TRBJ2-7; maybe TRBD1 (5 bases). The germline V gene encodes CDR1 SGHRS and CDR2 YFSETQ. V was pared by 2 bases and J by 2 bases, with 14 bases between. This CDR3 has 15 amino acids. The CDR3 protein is CASSFRSSRAYEQYF. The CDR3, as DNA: TGCGCCAGCAGCTTCAGGTCTTCCAGGGCCTACGAGCAGTACTTC.

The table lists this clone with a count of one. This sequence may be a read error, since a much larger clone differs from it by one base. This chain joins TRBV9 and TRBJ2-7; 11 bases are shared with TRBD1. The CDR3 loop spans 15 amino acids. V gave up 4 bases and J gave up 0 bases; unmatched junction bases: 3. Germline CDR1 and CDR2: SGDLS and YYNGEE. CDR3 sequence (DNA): TGTGCCAGCAGCCTAGGGACAGGGGGCTCCTACGAGCAGTACTTC. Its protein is CASSLGTGGSYEQYF.

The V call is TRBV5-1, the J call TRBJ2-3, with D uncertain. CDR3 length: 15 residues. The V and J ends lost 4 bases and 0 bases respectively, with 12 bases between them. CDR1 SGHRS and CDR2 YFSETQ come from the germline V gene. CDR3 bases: TGCGCCAGCAGCGCAGTCGACTCTAGCACAGATACGCAGTATTTT. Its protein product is CASSAVDSSTDTQYF.

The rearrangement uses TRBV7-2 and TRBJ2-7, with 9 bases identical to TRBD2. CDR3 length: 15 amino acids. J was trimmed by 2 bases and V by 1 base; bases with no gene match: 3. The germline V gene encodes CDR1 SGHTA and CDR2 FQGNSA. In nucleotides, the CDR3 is TGTGCCAGCAGCTTAGGGCAGCGGGGGGCCTACGAGCAGTACTTC. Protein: CASSLGQRGAYEQYF.

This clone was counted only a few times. Here the CDR3 reads CASSLRGYQETQYF. The CDR3 region has the DNA TGTGCCAGCAGCTTGAGAGGGTACCAAGAGACCCAGTACTTC. The gene calls are TRBV7-8 and TRBJ2-5; D possibly corresponds to TRBD2 (5 bases). The CDR3 is 14 amino acids. Trimming pared 3 bases from V and 0 bases from J, leaving 8 bases between. Germline V gives CDR1 SGHVS, CDR2 FQNEAQ.

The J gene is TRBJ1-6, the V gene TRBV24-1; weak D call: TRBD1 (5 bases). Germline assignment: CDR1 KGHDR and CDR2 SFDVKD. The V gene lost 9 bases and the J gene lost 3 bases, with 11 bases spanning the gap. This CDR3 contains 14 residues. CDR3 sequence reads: CATRGSGYNSPLHF. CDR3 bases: TGTGCCACCCGGGGGTCTGGCTATAATTCACCCCTCCACTTT.